This T cell receptor beta chain was retrieved from a study of identical twins. Study results and limitations: Because invariant MAIT and iNKT cells could be present, zero-insertion analyses could be partly confounded. Insertions were fewer in abundant cord blood beta clonotypes, whereas memory repertoires showed none of this pattern. With beta out-of-frame sequences, excess sharing by twins was weaker.

In every case, the donor was a healthy Caucasian. Per the germline V gene, CDR1 is SQVTM and CDR2 is ANQGSEA. The CDR3 runs 15 residues. Trimming took 7 bases from V and 1 from J; bases not matched to a gene: 8. This clonotype was detected only a few times. Its matching antigen is unknown. MiXCR, run by TCRdb on the 5' RACE reads, gives a single entry per CDR3 protein. The table includes about 480,000 distinct CDR3 sequences, 11% to 15% detected once. The same data also contributed to another study, on yellow fever vaccine responses in identical twins.

The sequencing sample was made of CD4+ T cells sorted from blood. The genes are TRBV29-1 and TRBJ2-5; 11 positions agree with TRBD2. This receptor was identified in a woman between 18 and 29 years old in good health. In DNA, the CDR3 is TGCAGCGGGGGGGGGCTAGCGGGAGGCCAAGAGACCCAGTACTTC. This gives the protein CSGGGLAGGQETQYF.